These 3 T cell receptor beta chains came from one sample sequenced in a study of cytomegalovirus exposure and HLA in healthy donors. Amplification used 60 Vbeta primers and 13 Jbeta primers. Assay: immunoSEQ multiplex PCR; the TCRdb copy retains only in-frame clones and omits some. In total, the table holds about 64,000 clones. Sequencing was carried out using PBMCs. Receptors originate from a woman aged 18-35 years in good health and CMV-seronegative.

The V gene is TRBV25-1, the J gene TRBJ2-1, with 13 bases that match TRBD2. CDR1 and CDR2 (germline): MGHDK, SYGVNS. After removal of 3 bases from V and 7 bases from J, the junction contained 6 bases not matched to a gene. The CDR3 covers 16 residues. The DNA of the CDR3 is TGTGCCAGCAGTGACACTAGCGGGAGGGCCGGTAATGAGCAGTTCTTC. Translating it yields CASSDTSGRAGNEQFF.

The CDR3 sequence is CASRTGGLNTEAFF. The CDR3 coding sequence is TGTGCCAGCAGGACAGGGGGCTTGAACACTGAAGCTTTCTTT. The chain joins TRBV28 to TRBJ1-1, with 10 bases matching TRBD1. The length of the CDR3 is 14 residues. Per germline, CDR1 MDHEN and CDR2 SYDVKM. Unmatched junction bases numbered 1, after V lost 6 bases and J lost 0 bases.

This chain connects TRBV25-1 to TRBJ2-2; maybe TRBD2 (6 bases). The CDR3 runs 17 residues. Deletions cut 0 bases from V and 4 bases from J, with 15 bases between. Germline V CDR1 and CDR2: MGHDK, SYGVNS. The CDR3 DNA sequence: TGTGCCAGCAGTGAATATGGCCCGGGACTGAGCACCGGGGAGCTGTTTTTT. Its translation is CASSEYGPGLSTGELFF.